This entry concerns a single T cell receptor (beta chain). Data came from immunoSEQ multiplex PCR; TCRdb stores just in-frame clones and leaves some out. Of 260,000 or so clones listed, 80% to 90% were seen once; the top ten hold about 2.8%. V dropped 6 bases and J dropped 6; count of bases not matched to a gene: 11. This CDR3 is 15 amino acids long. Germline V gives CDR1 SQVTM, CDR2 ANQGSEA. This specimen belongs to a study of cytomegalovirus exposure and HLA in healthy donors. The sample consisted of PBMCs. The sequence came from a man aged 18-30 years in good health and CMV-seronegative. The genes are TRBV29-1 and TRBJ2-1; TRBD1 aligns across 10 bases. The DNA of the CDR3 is TGCAGCGTCAGTGGGGGGACAGGGGTAATCAATGAGCAGTTCTTC. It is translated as CSVSGGTGVINEQFF.